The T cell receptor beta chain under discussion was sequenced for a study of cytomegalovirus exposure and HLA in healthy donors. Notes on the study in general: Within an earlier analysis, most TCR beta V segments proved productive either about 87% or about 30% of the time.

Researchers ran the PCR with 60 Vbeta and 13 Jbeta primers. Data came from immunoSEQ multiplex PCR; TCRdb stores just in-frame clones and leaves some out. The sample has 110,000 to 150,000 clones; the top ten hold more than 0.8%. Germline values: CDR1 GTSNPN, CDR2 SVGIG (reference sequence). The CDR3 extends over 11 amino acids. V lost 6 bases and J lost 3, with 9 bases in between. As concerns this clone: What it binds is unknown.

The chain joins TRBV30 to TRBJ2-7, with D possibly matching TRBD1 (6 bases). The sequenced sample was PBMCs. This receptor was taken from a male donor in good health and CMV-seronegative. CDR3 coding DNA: TGTGCCTGTGGACAGCTCTACGAGCAGTACTTC. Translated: CACGQLYEQYF.